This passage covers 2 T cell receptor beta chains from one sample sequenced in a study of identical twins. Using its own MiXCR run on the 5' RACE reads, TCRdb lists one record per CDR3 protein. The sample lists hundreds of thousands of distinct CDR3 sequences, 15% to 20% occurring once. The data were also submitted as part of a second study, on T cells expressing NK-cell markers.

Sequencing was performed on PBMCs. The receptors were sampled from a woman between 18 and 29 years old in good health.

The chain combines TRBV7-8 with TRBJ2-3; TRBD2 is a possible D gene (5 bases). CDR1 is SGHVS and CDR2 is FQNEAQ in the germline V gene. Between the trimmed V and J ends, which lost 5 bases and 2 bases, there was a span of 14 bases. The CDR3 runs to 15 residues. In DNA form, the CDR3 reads TGTGCCAGCAGCCCGGAGCGGATACTCACAGATACGCAGTATTTT. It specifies CASSPERILTDTQYF.

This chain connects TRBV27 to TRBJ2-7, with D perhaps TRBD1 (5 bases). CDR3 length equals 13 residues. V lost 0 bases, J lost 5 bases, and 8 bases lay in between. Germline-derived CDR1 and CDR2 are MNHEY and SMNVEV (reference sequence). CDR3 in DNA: TGTGCCAGCAGTTTATCCGCAGGGAACGAGCAGTACTTC. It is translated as CASSLSAGNEQYF.